This entry is about one TCR beta chain. The sample comes from a study of blood T cell repertoires in COVID-19. This CDR3 has 14 amino acids. Trimming removed 4 bases from V and 2 bases from J; junction bases left unmatched: 5. Germline values: CDR1 SGHRS, CDR2 YFSETQ. Sequencing used immunoSEQ multiplex PCR; TCRdb keeps in-frame clones, though not all of them. The sample consists of roughly 380,000 clones, 87% of them appearing once. Living in 24 US areas, the participants were between roughly 18 and 89 years of age. Cohorts were based on clinical histories the participants reported. Recovered status applied to Cohort 3 donors who had two consecutive negative PCRs. It also applied to those with clearance or with symptom resolution.

This rearrangement joins TRBV5-1 to TRBJ2-7; 8 bases match TRBD1. The receptor's source is a woman in her 30s who had recovered from COVID-19. The material sequenced was PBMCs or T cells enriched from blood (not recorded which). The CDR3 DNA sequence: TGCGCCAGCAGCGTAAGACAGGGGCCCTACGAGCAGTACTTC. It yields the protein CASSVRQGPYEQYF.